Below, 8 T cell receptor beta chains from the same sample are listed, as sequenced in a study of T cells after somatic rescue of genetic block (dated by TCRdb to the early 2020s). Library prep was done by the immunoSEQ multiplex PCR assay. What TCRdb holds here is the immuneACCESS table cut down to in-frame rearrangements. Part of the clones is not present; checked against another copy, under half of the missing clones reflect an unresolved V gene, and the others are unexplained. The sample table shows around 100,000 clones, and about nine tenths are seen once. 1.4% of the sample belongs to the ten largest clones. Sequencing was performed on peripheral blood mononuclear cells (PBMCs). All receptors come from a woman aged 18 to 35.

This sequence joins TRBV7-9 and TRBJ2-7, with 8 bases matching TRBD1. The junction had 4 bases not matched to a gene; V was cut back by 4 bases and J by 2 bases. The germline CDR1 and CDR2 sequences are SEHNR and FQNEAQ (reference sequence). This CDR3 region has 14 residues. CDR3 bases: TGTGCCAGCAGCTGGGGGACAGGCGCCTACGAGCAGTACTTC. This encodes CASSWGTGAYEQYF. Filled out from reference TRBV7-9 and TRBJ2-7, the complete variable domain reads DTGVSQNPRHKITKRGQNVTFRCDPISEHNRLYWYRQTLGQGPEFLTYFQNEAQLEKSRLLSDRFSAERPKGSFSTLEIQRTEQGDSAMYLCASSWGTGAYEQYFGPGTRLTVT.

V usage is TRBV6-1 and J usage is TRBJ1-5; D is undetermined. With 11 bases removed from V and 2 bases from J, the gap between germline ends came to 19 bases. CDR1 is MNHNS and CDR2 is SASEGT in the germline V gene. This CDR3 has 15 amino acids. The DNA of the CDR3 is TGTGCCGGAACTACCGGGGAGCCCGGCAATCAGCCCCAGCATTTT. Translated, it gives CAGTTGEPGNQPQHF.

This chain uses TRBV4-1 with TRBJ2-2, with 9 nucleotides matching TRBD1. Germline values: CDR1 MGHRA, CDR2 YSYEKL. With V trimmed by 2 bases and J by 4 bases, 8 bases remained unmatched. CDR3 size: 17 residues. Written as DNA, the CDR3 is TGCGCCAGCAGCCAAATGGGGACAGGGAGCTTCACCGGGGAGCTGTTTTTT. The encoded protein is CASSQMGTGSFTGELFF.

The genes are TRBV9 and TRBJ2-3, with 10 bases matching TRBD2. The V gene end was trimmed by 2 bases and the J gene end by 2 bases; junction bases not matched to a gene: 2. Germline CDR1 SGDLS, CDR2 YYNGEE. There are 15 residues in the CDR3. CDR3 in DNA: TGTGCCAGCAGCGTTAGCGGGGGGAACACAGATACGCAGTATTTT. Amino acid sequence: CASSVSGGNTDTQYF.

The rearrangement links TRBV7-2 to TRBJ2-1; possibly TRBD2 for D (5 bases). This CDR3 comprises 17 residues. V was pared by 5 bases and J by 1 base, with 18 bases between. CDR1 SGHTA and CDR2 FQGNSA come from the germline V gene. The CDR3 sequence: CASSPRTGSGSYNEQFF. For the CDR3, the DNA is TGTGCCAGCAGCCCACGGACGGGGTCGGGATCCTACAATGAGCAGTTCTTC.

This chain connects TRBV6-1 to TRBJ1-1; tentatively, D is TRBD1 (6 bases). Germline V gives CDR1 MNHNS, CDR2 SASEGT. This CDR3 is 13 amino acids long. V was cut by 8 bases and J by 5 bases, with 15 bases left in between. The CDR3, as DNA: TGTGCCAGCTCCGCACAGGGTAGAACTGAAGCTTTCTTT. This gives the protein CASSAQGRTEAFF.

V usage is TRBV6-5 and J usage is TRBJ2-5, with 12 bases lining up with TRBD2. Germline V gene sequence: CDR1 MNHEY, CDR2 SVGAGI. The CDR3 is 15 amino acids. V trimming: 6 bases; J trimming: 9 bases; junction bases outside the gene matches: 11. CDR3: CASSLAGGPGGSQYF. The CDR3 coding sequence is TGTGCCAGCAGCCTAGCGGGGGGGCCCGGTGGGTCCCAGTACTTC.

The chain couples TRBV28 to TRBJ2-5; 8 bases agree with TRBD1. The trim removed 6 bases at V and 8 bases at J, leaving 14 bases unmatched. CDR1 and CDR2 from the germline V gene are MDHEN and SYDVKM. The CDR3 has 15 amino acids. CDR3 residues: CASSQDRGRRGTQYF. CDR3 coding DNA: TGTGCCAGCAGCCAAGACAGGGGTCGGCGAGGTACCCAGTACTTC.